This record concerns one T cell receptor (beta chain) sequence. This table comes from immunoSEQ multiplex PCR, and its TCRdb copy is limited to in-frame clones, with some not included. This table holds around 100,000 clones, approximately 89% found once. The data derive from a study of blood T cell repertoires in COVID-19. Trimming took off 2 bases at V and 3 bases at J, with 9 bases between the two ends. The CDR3 sequence is 14 residues long. Per germline, CDR1 MNHEY and CDR2 SVGAGI. The source material was peripheral blood. The chain is built from TRBV6-5 and TRBJ2-3; no clear D gene. The TCR comes from a man between 40 and 49 years old with acute or convalescent COVID-19. In DNA form, the CDR3 reads TGTGCCAGCAGTTACGGAGCGCTTACAGATACGCAGTATTTT. Translated: CASSYGALTDTQYF.